This TCR beta chain appears in the sequencing data of a study of response to subunit inactivated influenza vaccine. Study-wide findings and caveats: That few new T cells are recruited by each seasonal influenza vaccination was the authors' suggestion.

With regard to this clonotype: Antigen specificity is unknown.

TCRdb re-derived calls from the RT-PCR reads in MiXCR, one entry per CDR3 protein. The profile shows about 180,000 distinct CDR3 sequences, about 10% of them singletons. The source was CD8+ T cells sorted from PBMCs, collected around 25 months after vaccination. This clonotype originated in a man in his fifties or sixties who received an inactivated influenza vaccine.

CDR3 amino acids: CALLASNTGELFF. CDR3 nucleotides: TGTGCTCTTCTGGCGAGTAACACCGGGGAGCTGTTTTTT. This chain connects TRBV7-9 to TRBJ2-2; D call uncertain. Germline-derived CDR1 and CDR2 are SEHNR and FQNEAQ (reference sequence). This CDR3 spans 13 amino acids.